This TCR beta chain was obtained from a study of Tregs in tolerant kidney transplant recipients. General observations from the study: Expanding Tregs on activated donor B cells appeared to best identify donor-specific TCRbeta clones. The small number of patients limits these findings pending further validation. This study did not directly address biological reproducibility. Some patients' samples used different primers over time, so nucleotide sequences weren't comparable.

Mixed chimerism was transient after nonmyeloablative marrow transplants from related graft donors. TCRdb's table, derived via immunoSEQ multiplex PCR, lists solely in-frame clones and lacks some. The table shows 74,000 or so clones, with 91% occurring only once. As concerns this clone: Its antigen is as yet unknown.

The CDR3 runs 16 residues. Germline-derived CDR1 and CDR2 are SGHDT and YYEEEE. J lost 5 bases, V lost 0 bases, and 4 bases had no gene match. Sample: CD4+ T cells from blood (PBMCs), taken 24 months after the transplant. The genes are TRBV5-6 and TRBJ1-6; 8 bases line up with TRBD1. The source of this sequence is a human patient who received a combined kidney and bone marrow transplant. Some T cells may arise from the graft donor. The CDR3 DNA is TGTGCCAGCAGCTTGGGCCCGACAGGGGATAATTCACCCCTCCACTTT. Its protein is CASSLGPTGDNSPLHF.